This record concerns one T cell receptor beta chain sequence. At the DNA level, this CDR3 is encoded by other sequences in the same sample as well. The CDR3 sequence is 12 residues long. With V trimmed by 7 bases and J by 5 bases, 5 bases remained unmatched. From germline, CDR1 is MDHEN and CDR2 SYDVKM. The sample originates from a study of control samples from healthy donors and cancer patients. The protocol was immunoSEQ multiplex PCR, while the TCRdb copy is restricted to in-frame clones and leaves out a portion. The table records some 130,000 clones, approximately 92% of them present only once. The TCR was taken from a man in his late teens or twenties in good health. V gene TRBV28 combines with J gene TRBJ2-7, with 7 bases matching TRBD1. The sample taken for sequencing was blood. CDR3 loop: CASTDRVNEQYF. CDR3 nucleotides: TGTGCCAGCACCGACAGGGTGAACGAGCAGTACTTC.